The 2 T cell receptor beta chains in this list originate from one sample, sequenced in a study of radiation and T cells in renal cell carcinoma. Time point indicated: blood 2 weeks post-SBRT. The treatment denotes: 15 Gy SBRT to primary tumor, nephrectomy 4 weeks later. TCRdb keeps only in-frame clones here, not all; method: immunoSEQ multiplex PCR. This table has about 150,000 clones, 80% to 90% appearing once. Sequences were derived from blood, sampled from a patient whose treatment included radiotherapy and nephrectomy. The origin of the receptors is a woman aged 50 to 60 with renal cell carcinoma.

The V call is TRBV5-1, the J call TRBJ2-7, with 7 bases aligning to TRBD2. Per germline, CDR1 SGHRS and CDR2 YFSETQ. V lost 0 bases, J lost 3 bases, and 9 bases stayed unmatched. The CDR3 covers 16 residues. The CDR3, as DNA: TGCGCCAGCAGCTTGGCCTTGGGAGGGCGAAGCTACGAGCAGTACTTC. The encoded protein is CASSLALGGRSYEQYF.

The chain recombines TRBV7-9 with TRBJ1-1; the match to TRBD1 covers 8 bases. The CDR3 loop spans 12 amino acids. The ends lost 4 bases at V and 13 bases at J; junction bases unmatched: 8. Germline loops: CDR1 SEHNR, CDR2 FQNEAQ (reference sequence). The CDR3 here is CASSSGQGDCFF. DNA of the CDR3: TGTGCCAGCAGCTCAGGACAGGGTGACTGTTTCTTT.